This record covers a single T cell receptor beta chain. This entry is derived from a study of CD8+ T cells in alopecia areata. Extraction of RNA preceded its reverse transcription into cDNA, which served as the sequencing template. TCRdb's copy holds only in-frame clones and misses some; the assay was immunoSEQ multiplex PCR. The sample yields hundreds of thousands of clones, approximately 61% seen once. The CDR3 length is 13 residues. V was clipped by 2 bases and J by 5 bases, with 11 bases between them. The V gene's germline CDR1 is GTSNPN and CDR2 SVGIG (reference sequence). The TCR comes from a human donor with alopecia areata. The gene calls are TRBV30 and TRBJ2-3, with D uncertain. The source was CD4+ T cells sorted from blood, collected at week 0. CDR3 residues: CAWSRSRVDTQYF. DNA for the CDR3: TGTGCCTGGAGTCGATCTAGGGTAGATACGCAGTATTTT.